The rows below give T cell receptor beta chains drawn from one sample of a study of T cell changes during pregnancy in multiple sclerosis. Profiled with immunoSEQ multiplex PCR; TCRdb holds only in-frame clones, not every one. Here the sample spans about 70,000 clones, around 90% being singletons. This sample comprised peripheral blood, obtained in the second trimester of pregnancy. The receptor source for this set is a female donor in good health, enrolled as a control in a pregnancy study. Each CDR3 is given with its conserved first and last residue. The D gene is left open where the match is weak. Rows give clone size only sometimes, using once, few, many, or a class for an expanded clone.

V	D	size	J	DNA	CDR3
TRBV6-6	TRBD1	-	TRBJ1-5	TGTGTCGTGGGACAGGGCAATCAGCCCCAGCATTTT	CVVGQGNQPQHF
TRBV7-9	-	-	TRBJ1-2	TGTGCCAGCAGCTTTGGACAGACTTATGGCTACACCTTC	CASSFGQTYGYTF
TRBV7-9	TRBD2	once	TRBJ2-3	TGTGCCAGCAGCCCTCGGGGCGGGGGGGCCCCAGATACGCAGTATTTT	CASSPRGGGAPDTQYF
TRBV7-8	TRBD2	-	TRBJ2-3	TGTGCCAGCAGTTTGCGGCGGGGGGGATTTTATAGCACAGATACGCAGTATTTT	CASSLRRGGFYSTDTQYF
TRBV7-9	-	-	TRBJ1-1	TGTGCCAGCAGCGAATCCCCCACTGCTAACAGGATCATGAACACTGAAGCTTTCTTT	CASSESPTANRIMNTEAFF
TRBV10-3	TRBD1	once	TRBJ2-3	TGTGCCATCGGACAGGGTGAAACAGATACGCAGTATTTT	CAIGQGETDTQYF
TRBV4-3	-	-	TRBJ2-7	TGCGCCAGCAGCCAAGGATCTCAGGGGTCAAACGAGCAGTACTTC	CASSQGSQGSNEQYF
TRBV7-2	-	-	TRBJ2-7	TGTGCCAGCAGCCCCCGCGGGACGCTTCTCTACGAGCAGTACTTC	CASSPRGTLLYEQYF
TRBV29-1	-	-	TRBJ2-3	TGCAGCGTCGACACGCCTAGCACAGATACGCAGTATTTT	CSVDTPSTDTQYF
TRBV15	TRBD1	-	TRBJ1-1	TGTGCCACCAGCAGAGCCGGGACAGGGACGATTGAAGCTTTCTTT	CATSRAGTGTIEAFF
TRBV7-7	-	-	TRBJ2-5	TGTGCTAGCAGCTTCGGGACAACTAAAGAGACCCAGTACTTC	CASSFGTTKETQYF
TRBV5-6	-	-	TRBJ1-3	TGTGCCAGCAGCTCGGAAGGGGGAAGCTCTGGAAACACCATATATTTT	CASSSEGGSSGNTIYF
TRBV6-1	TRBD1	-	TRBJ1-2	TGTGCCAGCAGTGAAGGTACAGGGGGATTCTATGGCTACACCTTC	CASSEGTGGFYGYTF
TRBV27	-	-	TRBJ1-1	TGTGCCAGCAGTACCGACCTAGGCGACACTGAAGCTTTCTTT	CASSTDLGDTEAFF
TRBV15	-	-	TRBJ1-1	TGTGCCACCAGCAGAGATATAGGAGGGGTTCAAGGGACTGAAGCTTTCTTT	CATSRDIGGVQGTEAFF
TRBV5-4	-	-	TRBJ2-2	TGTGCCAGCAGCTCCCCGGTCGGAGGGCCCACCGGGGAGCTGTTTTTT	CASSSPVGGPTGELFF
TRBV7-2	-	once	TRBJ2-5	TGTGCCAGCAGCCTCCTTAGATCCCAAGAGACCCAGTACTTC	CASSLLRSQETQYF
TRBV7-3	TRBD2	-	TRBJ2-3	TGTGCCAGCAGTCCTACTAGCGGGGGGGCAAAGGGGGATACGCAGTATTTT	CASSPTSGGAKGDTQYF
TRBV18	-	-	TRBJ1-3	TGTGCCAGCTCCCTAACGGCGGATGCGGGAAACACCATATATTTT	CASSLTADAGNTIYF
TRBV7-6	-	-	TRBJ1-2	TGTGCCAGCAGCTTGAATTCGGGAGAGGCTGGCCCTTATGGCTACACCTTC	CASSLNSGEAGPYGYTF
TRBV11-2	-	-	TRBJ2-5	TGTGCCAGCAGCTTAGGGGGAGCATTCAGTTCGGCCAGAGAGACCCAGTACTTC	CASSLGGAFSSARETQYF
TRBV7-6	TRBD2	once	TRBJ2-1	TGTGCCAGCAGCCCGGGGAGCGGGGTGGTCTACAATGAGCAGTTCTTC	CASSPGSGVVYNEQFF
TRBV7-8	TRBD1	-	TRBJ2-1	TGTGCCAGCAGCTCCCGACAGGGGGCTTACAATGAGCAGTTCTTC	CASSSRQGAYNEQFF
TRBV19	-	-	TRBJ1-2	TGTGCCAGTCGAGGAAGTAACTATGGCTACACCTTC	CASRGSNYGYTF
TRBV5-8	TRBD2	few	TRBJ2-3	TGTGCCAGCCTAAGCGCCCGGGGAGGGTATACAGATACGCAGTATTTT	CASLSARGGYTDTQYF
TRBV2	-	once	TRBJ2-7	TGTGCCAGCACTGAGGGAGAATACGAGCAGTACTTC	CASTEGEYEQYF
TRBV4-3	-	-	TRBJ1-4	TGCGCCAGCAGCCAAGGGGTGCCAGGGAGGGAAAAACTGTTTTTT	CASSQGVPGREKLFF
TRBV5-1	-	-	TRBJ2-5	TGCGCCAGCAGGGGTGCCGGACTGACGATCGAGACCCAGTACTTC	CASRGAGLTIETQYF
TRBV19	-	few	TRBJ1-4	TGTGCCAGTAGTATCCGCAGGGGTGGGAATGAAAAACTGTTTTTT	CASSIRRGGNEKLFF
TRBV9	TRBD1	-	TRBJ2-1	TGTGCCAGCAGCGTAGCTCAGGGGGCGGCGTACAATGAGCAGTTCTTC	CASSVAQGAAYNEQFF
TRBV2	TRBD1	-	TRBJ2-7	TGTGCCAGCAGTTCCGGGACAGGGTTTAACGAGCAGTACTTC	CASSSGTGFNEQYF
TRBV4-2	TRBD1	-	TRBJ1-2	TGTGCCAGCAGCCAAGTCAGTCAGGGGGCGGGTGGCTACACCTTC	CASSQVSQGAGGYTF
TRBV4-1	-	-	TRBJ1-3	TGCGCCAGCAGCCGACACCTTCTCCCGACAGCCGGAAACACCATATATTTT	CASSRHLLPTAGNTIYF
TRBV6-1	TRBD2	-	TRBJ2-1	TGTGCCAGCAGAAGCCCCGGGACTACAACTTATGAGCAGTTCTTC	CASRSPGTTTYEQFF
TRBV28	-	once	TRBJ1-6	TGTGCCAGCAGTTTGGGAGGCAGGGATTCACCCCTCCACTTT	CASSLGGRDSPLHF
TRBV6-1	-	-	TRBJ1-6	TGTGCCAGCAGTGAAGGGTGGCCGTCCTATAATTCACCCCTCCACTTT	CASSEGWPSYNSPLHF
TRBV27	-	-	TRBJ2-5	TGTGCCAGCGGAGGGGCCGCTTTCGGAACCCAGTACTTC	CASGGAAFGTQYF
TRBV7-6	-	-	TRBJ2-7	TGTGCCAGCAGGTCTGGGCCGGCCTACGAGCAGTACTTC	CASRSGPAYEQYF
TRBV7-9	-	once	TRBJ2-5	TGTGCCAGCAGCTTCTCCGTATCCGAGACCCAGTACTTC	CASSFSVSETQYF
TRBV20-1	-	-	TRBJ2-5	TGCAGTGCTCCAACCCAGGGTGAGCAGTACTTC	CSAPTQGEQYF
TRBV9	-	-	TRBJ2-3	TGTGCCAGCAGCGTAGGTTCGGGAGGGGGCCCCCCAGATACGCAGTATTTT	CASSVGSGGGPPDTQYF
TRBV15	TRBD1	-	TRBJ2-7	TGTGCCACCAGCTTGAACAGGGGGGCCTACGAGCAGTACTTC	CATSLNRGAYEQYF
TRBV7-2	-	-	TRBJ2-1	TGTGCCAGCAGCTTCACCCAGAACAGGGCCTGGGTCAATGAGCAGTTCTTC	CASSFTQNRAWVNEQFF
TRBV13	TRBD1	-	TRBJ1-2	TGTGCCAGCAGCTACGGGACAGGGATGGTTGGCTACACCTTC	CASSYGTGMVGYTF
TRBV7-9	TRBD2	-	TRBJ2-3	TGTGCCAGCAGCCCAGCGGGGGGGCTCTCAGATACGCAGTATTTT	CASSPAGGLSDTQYF